In its sample, the clone carrying this T cell receptor beta chain ranks as medium-sized (0.01 to 0.1%). Profiling relied on immunoSEQ multiplex PCR, and the TCRdb table lists in-frame clones only, not all of them. The table includes around 18,000 clones, about 70% detected once. These data come from a study of OX40 agonist ivuxolimab in advanced cancers. The V segment lost 3 bases and the J segment 4 bases; nucleotides outside the gene matches: 5. Germline V gene sequence: CDR1 MNHEY, CDR2 SMNVEV (reference sequence). CDR3 length equals 15 residues. The chain carries TRBV27 and TRBJ2-3; 9 bases fit TRBD2. The sequencing used CD4+ or CD8+ T cells sorted from blood, collected in a trial of the OX40 agonist ivuxolimab. This clonotype was obtained from an adult with an advanced solid tumor such as melanoma, head and neck, liver or kidney cancer. The CDR3 nucleotides are TGTGCCAGCAGTTTGCGAGGACTAGCGTCAGATACGCAGTATTTT. This codes for CASSLRGLASDTQYF.